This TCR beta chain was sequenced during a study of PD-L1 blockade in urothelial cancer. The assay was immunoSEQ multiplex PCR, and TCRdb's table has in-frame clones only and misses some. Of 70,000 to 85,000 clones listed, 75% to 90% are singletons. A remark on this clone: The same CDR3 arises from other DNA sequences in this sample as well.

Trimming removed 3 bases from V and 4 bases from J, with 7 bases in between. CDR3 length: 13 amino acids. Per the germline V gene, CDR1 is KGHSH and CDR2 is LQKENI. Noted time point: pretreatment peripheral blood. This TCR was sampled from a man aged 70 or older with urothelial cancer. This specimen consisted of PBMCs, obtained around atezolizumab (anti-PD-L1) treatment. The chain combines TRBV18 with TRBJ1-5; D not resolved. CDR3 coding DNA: TGTGCCAGCTCACCGGCCCAAAATCAGCCCCAGCATTTT. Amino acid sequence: CASSPAQNQPQHF.